Given below is one TCR beta chain in context. The CDR3 totals 17 residues. V lost 4 bases and J 4 bases, leaving 22 bases between the germline ends. From germline, CDR1 is MNHEY and CDR2 SMNVEV (reference sequence). This entry is derived from a study of technical replicates of blood from four donors. The table came from immunoSEQ multiplex PCR; TCRdb's copy has only in-frame clones and leaves some out. The sample consists of tens of thousands of clones, roughly four fifths of them appearing once. Sequencing input: PBMCs. This TCR derives from a human donor in good health. Some clones in this sample may be carry-over from other donors' samples. This chain links TRBV27 with TRBJ1-2, with TRBD1 as a possible D gene (6 bases). The CDR3 loop is CASSSTHRADRRYGYTF. The CDR3 coding sequence is TGTGCCAGCAGTTCGACTCACAGGGCAGACAGGCGCTATGGCTACACCTTC.